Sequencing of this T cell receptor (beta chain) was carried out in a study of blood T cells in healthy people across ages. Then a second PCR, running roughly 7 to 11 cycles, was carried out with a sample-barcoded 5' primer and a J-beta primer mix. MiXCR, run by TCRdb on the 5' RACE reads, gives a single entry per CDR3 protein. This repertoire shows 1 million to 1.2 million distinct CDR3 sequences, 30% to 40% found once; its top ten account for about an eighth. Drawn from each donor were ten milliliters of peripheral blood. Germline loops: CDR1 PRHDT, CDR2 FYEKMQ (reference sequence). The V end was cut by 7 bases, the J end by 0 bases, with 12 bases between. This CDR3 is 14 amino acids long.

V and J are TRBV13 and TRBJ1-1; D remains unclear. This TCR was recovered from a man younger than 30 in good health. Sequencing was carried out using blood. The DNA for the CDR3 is TGTGCCAGCATATTGTCGCTGTTGAACACTGAAGCTTTCTTT. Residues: CASILSLLNTEAFF.